This T cell receptor beta chain was sequenced in a study of blood T cell repertoires in COVID-19. Study information: The study drew acute and convalescent COVID-19 samples from the United States, Italy and Spain. From T cells, B-cell-depleted T cells, or PBMCs came the material, which was cDNA or gDNA.

Under the authors' procedure: The assay estimated nucleated cells by amplifying reference gene primers. Some clones are missing from TCRdb's copy, which holds only in-frame ones; the method was immunoSEQ multiplex PCR. V and J calls and clone size come straight from that table; D and trimming were deduced from the DNA. Here the sample spans about 240,000 clones, approximately 78% being singletons. Source material: peripheral blood. This sequence originates from a woman younger than 30 with acute or convalescent COVID-19.

The CDR3 nucleotides read TGCGCCAGCAGCCCGGGGACAGGGATTGGGTCCTACGAGCAGTACTTC. Translation gives CASSPGTGIGSYEQYF. The J gene is TRBJ2-7, the V gene TRBV5-1; 9 nucleotides agree with TRBD1. This CDR3 is 16 amino acids long. V lost 4 bases, J lost 1 base, and 9 bases stayed unmatched. Germline CDR1 is SGHRS and CDR2 is YFSETQ.